This T cell receptor beta chain was obtained from a study of long-term antiretroviral therapy in people with HIV. Study conclusions and caveats: Whereas controls had wider CDR3 length ranges, HIV repertoires had narrower ones. Nothing was known about ART adherence, viral resistance or changes in therapy. Diversity rose after ART but stayed below transplant donor controls.

The immunoSEQ assay was v3.0, run at survey level. Assay: immunoSEQ multiplex PCR; the TCRdb copy retains only in-frame clones and omits some. The sample has some 22,000 clones; more than 70% are singletons. Each participant with HIV received care in the United States. Notes on this clone: Antigen: not known.

This TCR was recovered from a man between 60 and 70 years old with HIV. The sample here was unsorted PBMCs, taken 0.6 years after starting antiretroviral therapy.

The CDR3 sequence: CASSFRGGAYNEQFF. CDR3 nucleotide sequence: TGTGCCAGCAGCTTCCGGGGGGGTGCCTACAATGAGCAGTTCTTC. This chain links TRBV5-8 with TRBJ2-1, with 8 positions matching TRBD2. CDR1 and CDR2 from the germline V gene are SGHTS and YDEGEE. J lost 2 bases, V lost 2 bases, and 3 bases had no gene match. The CDR3 extends over 15 amino acids.